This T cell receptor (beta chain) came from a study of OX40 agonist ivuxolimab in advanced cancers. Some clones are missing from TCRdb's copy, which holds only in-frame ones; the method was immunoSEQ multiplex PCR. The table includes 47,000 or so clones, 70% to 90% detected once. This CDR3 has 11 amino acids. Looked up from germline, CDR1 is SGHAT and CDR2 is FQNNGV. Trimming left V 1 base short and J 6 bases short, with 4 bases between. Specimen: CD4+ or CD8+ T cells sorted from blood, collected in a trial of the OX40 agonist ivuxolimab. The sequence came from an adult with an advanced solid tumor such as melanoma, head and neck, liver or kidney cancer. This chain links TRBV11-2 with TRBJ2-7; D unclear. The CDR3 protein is CASSLGTEQYF. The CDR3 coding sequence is TGTGCCAGCAGCTTAGGGACCGAGCAGTACTTC.